This TCR beta chain originates from a study of blood T cells in healthy people across ages. Isolation of PBMCs gave at least 6 million cells per sample. This clonotype occurred a few times. Next came a second PCR, run for about 7 to 12 cycles, which used a sample-barcoded 5' primer along with a J-beta primer mix. From the 5' RACE reads, TCRdb called clonotypes with MiXCR, one entry per CDR3 protein. The sample consists of some 1.6 million distinct CDR3 sequences, around 36% of them appearing once. Trimming at V came to 1 base and at J to 5 bases, leaving 13 bases not matched to a gene. CDR3 length: 18 amino acids. Germline V gene sequence: CDR1 LGHDT, CDR2 YNNKEL (reference sequence).

This chain links TRBV3-1 with TRBJ2-5; the match to TRBD2 covers 10 bases. This clonotype was sampled from a woman aged 25-40 years in good health. Sequencing input: blood. The CDR3 DNA follows: TGTGCCAGCAGCCAAGGAGCTGGAGAACTAGCGGGATCTGAGACCCAGTACTTC. It encodes CASSQGAGELAGSETQYF.